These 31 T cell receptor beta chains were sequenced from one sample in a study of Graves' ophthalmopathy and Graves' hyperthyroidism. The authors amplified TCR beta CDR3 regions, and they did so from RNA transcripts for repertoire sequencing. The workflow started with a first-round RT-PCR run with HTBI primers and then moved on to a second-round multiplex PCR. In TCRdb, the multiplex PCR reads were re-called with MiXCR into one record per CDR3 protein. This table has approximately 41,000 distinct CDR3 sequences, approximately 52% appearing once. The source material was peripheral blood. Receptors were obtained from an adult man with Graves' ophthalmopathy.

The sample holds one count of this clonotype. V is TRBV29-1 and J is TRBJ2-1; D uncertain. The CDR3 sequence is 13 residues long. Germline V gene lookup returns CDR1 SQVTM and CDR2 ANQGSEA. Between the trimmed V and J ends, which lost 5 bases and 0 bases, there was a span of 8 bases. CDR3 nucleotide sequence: TGCAGCGTTCCAGTAAGCTCCTACAATGAGCAGTTCTTC. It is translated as CSVPVSSYNEQFF.

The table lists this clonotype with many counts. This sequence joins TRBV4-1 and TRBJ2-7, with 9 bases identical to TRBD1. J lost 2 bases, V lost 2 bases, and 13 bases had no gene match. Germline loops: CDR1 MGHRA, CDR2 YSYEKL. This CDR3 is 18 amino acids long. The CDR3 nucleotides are TGCGCCAGCAGCCAATACAGCTCCGGGACAGGGACACCCTACGAGCAGTACTTC. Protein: CASSQYSSGTGTPYEQYF.

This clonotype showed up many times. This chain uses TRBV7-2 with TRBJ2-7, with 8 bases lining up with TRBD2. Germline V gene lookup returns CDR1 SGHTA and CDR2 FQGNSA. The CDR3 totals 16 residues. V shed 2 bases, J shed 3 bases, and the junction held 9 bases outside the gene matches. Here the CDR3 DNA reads TGTGCCAGCAGCTTAAACCCCAGCGGGGGTCTCTACGAGCAGTACGTC. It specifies CASSLNPSGGLYEQYV.

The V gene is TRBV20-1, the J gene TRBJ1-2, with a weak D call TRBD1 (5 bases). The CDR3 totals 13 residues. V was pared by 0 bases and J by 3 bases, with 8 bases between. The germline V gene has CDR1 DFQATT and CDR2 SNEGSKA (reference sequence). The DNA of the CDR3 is TGCAGTGCTAGAGAACCCAGGGACTATGGCTACACCTTC. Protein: CSAREPRDYGYTF.

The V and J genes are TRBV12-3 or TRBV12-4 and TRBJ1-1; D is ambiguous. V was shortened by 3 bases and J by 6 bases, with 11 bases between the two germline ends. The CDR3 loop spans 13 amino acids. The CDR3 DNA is TGTGCCAGCAGTTTTAGTCGGGCGTCTGAAGCTTTCTTT. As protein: CASSFSRASEAFF.

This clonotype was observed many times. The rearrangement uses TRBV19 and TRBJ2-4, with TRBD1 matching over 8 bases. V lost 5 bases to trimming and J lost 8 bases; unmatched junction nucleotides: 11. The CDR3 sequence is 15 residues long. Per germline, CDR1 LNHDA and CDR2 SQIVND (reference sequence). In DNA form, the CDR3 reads TGTGCCAGTAGTCCTAGGACAGGGACGGAGTACATTCAGTACTTC. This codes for CASSPRTGTEYIQYF.

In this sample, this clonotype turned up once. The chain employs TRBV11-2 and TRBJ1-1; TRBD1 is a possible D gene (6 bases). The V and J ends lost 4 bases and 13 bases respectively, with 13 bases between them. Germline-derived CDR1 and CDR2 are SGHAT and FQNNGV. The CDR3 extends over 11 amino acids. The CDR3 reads CASSSWTVGFF. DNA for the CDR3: TGTGCCAGCAGCTCCTGGACAGTCGGTTTCTTT.

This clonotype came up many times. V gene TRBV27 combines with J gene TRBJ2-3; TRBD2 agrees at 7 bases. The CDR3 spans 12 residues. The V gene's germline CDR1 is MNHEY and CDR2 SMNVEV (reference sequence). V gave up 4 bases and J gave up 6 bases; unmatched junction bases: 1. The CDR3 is CASSWGGDTQYF. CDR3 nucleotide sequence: TGTGCCAGCAGTTGGGGGGGGGATACGCAGTATTTT.

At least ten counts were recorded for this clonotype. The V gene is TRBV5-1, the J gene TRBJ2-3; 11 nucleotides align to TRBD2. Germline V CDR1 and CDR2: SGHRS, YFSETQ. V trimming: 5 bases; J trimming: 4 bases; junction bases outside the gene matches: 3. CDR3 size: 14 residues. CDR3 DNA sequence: TGCGCCAGCAGGAATAGCGGGGGGGCAGATACGCAGTATTTT. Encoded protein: CASRNSGGADTQYF.

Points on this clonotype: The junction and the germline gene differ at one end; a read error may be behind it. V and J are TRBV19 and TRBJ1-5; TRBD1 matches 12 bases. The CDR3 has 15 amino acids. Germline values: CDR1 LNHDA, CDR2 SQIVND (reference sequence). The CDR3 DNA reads TGTGCCAGTAGTGGGGGACAGGGGGCTTATCAGCACCAGCATTTT. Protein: CASSGGQGAYQHQHF.

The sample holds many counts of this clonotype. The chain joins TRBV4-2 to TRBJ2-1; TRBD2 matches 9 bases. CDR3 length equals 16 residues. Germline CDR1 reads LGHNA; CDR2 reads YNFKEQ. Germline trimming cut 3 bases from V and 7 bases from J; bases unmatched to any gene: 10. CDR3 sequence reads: CASSHEGLALNNEQFF. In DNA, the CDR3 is TGTGCCAGCAGCCACGAGGGACTAGCCTTAAATAATGAGCAGTTCTTC.

The CDR3 reads CATSDFGRGGYNEQFF. CDR3 DNA: TGTGCCACCAGTGATTTCGGGAGAGGAGGCTACAATGAGCAGTTCTTC. The rearrangement uses TRBV24-1 and TRBJ2-1; a possible D gene is TRBD2 (6 bases). The CDR3 has 16 residues. Deletions cut 1 base from V and 3 bases from J, with 12 bases between. Germline CDR1 KGHDR, CDR2 SFDVKD.

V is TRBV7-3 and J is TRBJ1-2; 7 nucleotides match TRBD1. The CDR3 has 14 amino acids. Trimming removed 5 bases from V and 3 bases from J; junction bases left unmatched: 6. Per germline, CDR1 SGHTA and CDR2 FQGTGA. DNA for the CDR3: TGTGCCAGCAGCCAACAGGGGTTCGACTATGGCTACACCTTC. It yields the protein CASSQQGFDYGYTF.

The CDR3 nucleotides read TGTGCCAGCAGCCCGGACAGGGCCAACCGCAATGAGCAGTTCTTC. It is translated as CASSPDRANRNEQFF. The chain has TRBV7-2 and TRBJ2-1; 8 nucleotides agree with TRBD1. The germline V gene has CDR1 SGHTA and CDR2 FQGNSA. Germline trimming cut 5 bases from V and 6 bases from J; bases unmatched to any gene: 9. There are 15 residues in the CDR3.

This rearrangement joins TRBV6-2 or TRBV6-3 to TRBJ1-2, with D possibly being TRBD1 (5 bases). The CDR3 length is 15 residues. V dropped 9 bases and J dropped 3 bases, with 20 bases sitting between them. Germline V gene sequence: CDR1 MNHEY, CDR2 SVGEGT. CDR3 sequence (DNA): TGTGCCAGTGACGACGGGCCGCGGGGACACTATGGCTACACCTTC. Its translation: CASDDGPRGHYGYTF.

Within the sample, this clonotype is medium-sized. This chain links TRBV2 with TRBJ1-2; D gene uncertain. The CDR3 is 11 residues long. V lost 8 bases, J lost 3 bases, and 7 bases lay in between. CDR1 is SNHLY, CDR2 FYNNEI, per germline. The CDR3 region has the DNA TGTGCCAGCGGGGTCGACTATGGCTACACCTTC. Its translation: CASGVDYGYTF.

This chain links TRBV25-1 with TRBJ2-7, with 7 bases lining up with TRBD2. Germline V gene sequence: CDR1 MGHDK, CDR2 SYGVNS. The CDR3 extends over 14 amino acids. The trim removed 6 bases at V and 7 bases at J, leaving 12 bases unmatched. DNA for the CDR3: TGTGCCAGCAGCTTGTTGGGGGGGAGTGGAGAGCAGTACGTC. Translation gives CASSLLGGSGEQYV.

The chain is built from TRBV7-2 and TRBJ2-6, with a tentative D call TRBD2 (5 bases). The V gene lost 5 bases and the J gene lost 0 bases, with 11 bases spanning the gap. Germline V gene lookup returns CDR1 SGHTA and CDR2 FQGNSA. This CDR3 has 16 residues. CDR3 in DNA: TGTGCCAGCAGCACCCGCCGGGGCTCTGGGGCCAACGTCCTGACTTTC. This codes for CASSTRRGSGANVLTF.

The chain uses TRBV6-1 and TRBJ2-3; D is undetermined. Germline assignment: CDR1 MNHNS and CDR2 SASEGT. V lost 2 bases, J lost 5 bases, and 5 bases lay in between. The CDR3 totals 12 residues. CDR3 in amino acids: CASSEWGDTQYF. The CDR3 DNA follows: TGTGCCAGCAGTGAATGGGGAGATACGCAGTATTTT.

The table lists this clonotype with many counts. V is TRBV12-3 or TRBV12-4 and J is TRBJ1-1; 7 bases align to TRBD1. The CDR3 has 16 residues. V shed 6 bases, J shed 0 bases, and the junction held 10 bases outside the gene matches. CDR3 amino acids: CASRPLRDRLNTEAFF. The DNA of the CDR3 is TGTGCCAGCAGGCCGCTACGGGACAGATTGAACACTGAAGCTTTCTTT.

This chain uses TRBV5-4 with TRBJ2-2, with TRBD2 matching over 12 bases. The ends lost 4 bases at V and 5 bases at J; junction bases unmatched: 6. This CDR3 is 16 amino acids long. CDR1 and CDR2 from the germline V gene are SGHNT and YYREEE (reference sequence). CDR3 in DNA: TGTGCCAGCAGCGCAGGACTAGCGGGATCAACCGGGGAGCTGTTTTTT. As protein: CASSAGLAGSTGELFF.

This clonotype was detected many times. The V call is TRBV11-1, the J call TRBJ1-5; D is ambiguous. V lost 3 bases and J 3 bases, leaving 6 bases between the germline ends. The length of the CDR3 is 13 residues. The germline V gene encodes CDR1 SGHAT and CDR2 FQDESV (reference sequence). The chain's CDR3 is CASSFGPNQPQHF. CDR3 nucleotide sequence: TGTGCCAGCAGCTTTGGGCCCAATCAGCCCCAGCATTTT. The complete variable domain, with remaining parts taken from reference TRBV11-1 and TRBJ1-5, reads EAEVAQSPRYKITEKSQAVAFWCDPISGHATLYWYRQILGQGPELLVQFQDESVVDDSQLPKDRFSAERLKGVDSTLKIQPAELGDSAMYLCASSFGPNQPQHFGDGTRLSIL.

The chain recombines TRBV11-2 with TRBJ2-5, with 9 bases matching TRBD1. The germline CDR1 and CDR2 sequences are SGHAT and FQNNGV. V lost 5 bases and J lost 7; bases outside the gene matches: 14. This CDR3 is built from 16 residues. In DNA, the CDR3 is TGTGCCAGCAGCCCAAACCGGGACAGGGAGCAGGGGACCCAGTACTTC. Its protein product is CASSPNRDREQGTQYF. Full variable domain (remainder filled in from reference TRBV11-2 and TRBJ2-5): EAGVAQSPRYKIIEKRQSVAFWCNPISGHATLYWYQQILGQGPKLLIQFQNNGVVDDSQLPKDRFSAERLKGVDSTLKIQPAKLEDSAVYLCASSPNRDREQGTQYFGPGTRLLVL.

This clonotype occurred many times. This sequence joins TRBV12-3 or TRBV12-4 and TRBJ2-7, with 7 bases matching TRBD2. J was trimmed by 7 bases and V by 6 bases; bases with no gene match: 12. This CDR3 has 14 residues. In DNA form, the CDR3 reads TGTGCCAGCAGCCACCCGGACGCCGGGGGGGAGCAGTACTTC. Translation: CASSHPDAGGEQYF.

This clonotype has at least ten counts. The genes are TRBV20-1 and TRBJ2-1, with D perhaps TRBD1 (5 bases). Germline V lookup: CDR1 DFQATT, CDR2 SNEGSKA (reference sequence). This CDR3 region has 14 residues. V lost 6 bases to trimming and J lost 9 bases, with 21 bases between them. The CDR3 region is CSASGAGRSSEQFF. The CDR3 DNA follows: TGCAGTGCCAGTGGGGCCGGACGATCAAGTGAGCAGTTCTTC.

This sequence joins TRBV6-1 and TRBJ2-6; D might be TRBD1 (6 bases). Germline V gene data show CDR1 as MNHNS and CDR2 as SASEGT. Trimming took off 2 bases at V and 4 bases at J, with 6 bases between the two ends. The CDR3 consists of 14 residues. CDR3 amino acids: CASSEQGGANVLTF. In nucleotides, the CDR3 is TGTGCCAGCAGTGAACAGGGGGGGGCCAACGTCCTGACTTTC.

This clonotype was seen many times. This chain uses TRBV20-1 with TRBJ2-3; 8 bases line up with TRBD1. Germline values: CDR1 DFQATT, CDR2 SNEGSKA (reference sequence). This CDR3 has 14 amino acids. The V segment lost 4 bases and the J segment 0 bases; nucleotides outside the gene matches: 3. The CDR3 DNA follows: TGCAGTGCTAAACAGGGGGGAAGCACAGATACGCAGTATTTT. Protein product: CSAKQGGSTDTQYF.

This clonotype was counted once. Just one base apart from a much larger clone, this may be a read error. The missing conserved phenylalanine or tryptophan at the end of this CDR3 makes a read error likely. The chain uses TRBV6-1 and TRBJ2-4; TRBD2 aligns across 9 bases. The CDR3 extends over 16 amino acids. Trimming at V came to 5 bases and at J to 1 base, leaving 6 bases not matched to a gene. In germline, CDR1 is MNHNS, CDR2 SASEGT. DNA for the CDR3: TGTGCCAGCAGTACCGGGACTAGCTTCGCCAAAAACATTCAGTACGTC. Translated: CASSTGTSFAKNIQYV.

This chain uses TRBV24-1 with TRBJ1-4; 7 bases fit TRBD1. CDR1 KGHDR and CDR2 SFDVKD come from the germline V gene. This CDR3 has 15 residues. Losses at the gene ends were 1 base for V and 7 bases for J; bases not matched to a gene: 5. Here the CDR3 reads CATSDFGTEGEKLFF. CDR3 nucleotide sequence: TGTGCCACCAGTGATTTCGGGACAGAAGGTGAAAAACTGTTTTTT.

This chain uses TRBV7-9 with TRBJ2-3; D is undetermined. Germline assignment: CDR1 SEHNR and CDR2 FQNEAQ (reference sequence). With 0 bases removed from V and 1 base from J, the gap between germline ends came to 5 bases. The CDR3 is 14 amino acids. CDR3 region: CASSLALCTDTQYF. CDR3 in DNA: TGTGCCAGCAGCTTAGCGCTTTGCACAGATACGCAGTATTTT.

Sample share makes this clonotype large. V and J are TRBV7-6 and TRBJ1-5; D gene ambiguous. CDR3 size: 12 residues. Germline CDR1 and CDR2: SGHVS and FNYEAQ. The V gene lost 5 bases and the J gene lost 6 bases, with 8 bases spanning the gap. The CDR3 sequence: CASSRPVQPQHF. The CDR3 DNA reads TGTGCCAGCAGCCGTCCCGTTCAGCCCCAGCATTTT. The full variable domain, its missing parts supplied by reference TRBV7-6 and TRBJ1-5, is GAGVSQSPRYKVTKRGQDVALRCDPISGHVSLYWYRQALGQGPEFLTYFNYEAQQDKSGLPNDRFSAERPEGSISTLTIQRTEQRDSAMYRCASSRPVQPQHFGDGTRLSIL.